This TCR beta chain originates from a study of shared clonotypes between healthy human individuals (dated by TCRdb to 2019 to 2021). Concerning the study at large: The cohort comprised two women and a few men aged 18 to 49 years. Blood TCR repertoires of about five healthy adults were deeply sequenced to estimate repertoire size and the extent of clonotype sharing between individuals. For each donor, CD4 naive and CD4 memory were each run on three plates, CD8 naive on two plates, and CD8 memory on one plate. Per donor, leukapheresis produced somewhere between about 0.94 and 9.5 billion PBMCs. To increase sequencing depth and limit assay-specific biases, TCR repertoire library preparation and sequencing were carried out by different laboratories using diverse techniques. General findings and caveats noted by the study authors: Sharing across a few donors was observed for about 5% of naive CD4, under 4% of naive CD8, over 2% of memory CD4, and roughly 0.4% of memory CD8 clonotypes. Larger estimated clonotype richness was generally found for naive subsets than for memory subsets. Rarefaction of sorted-subset datasets indicated incomplete sequencing despite the large sequencing depth. Pairwise subsampling led to the expectation that sequencing depth would affect the degree of clonotype sharing among donors. Sampling was restricted to blood, and TCR repertoires in tissue are likely to differ from TCR repertoires in blood. Higher generation probabilities were observed for clonotypes shared by all four sorted-subset donors than for non-shared clonotypes. Because the study included only a small number of donors, the genetic and exposure-history diversity represented was limited.

Using the deep immunoSEQ assay, multiplex PCR amplified TCR CDR3 regions from genomic DNA. For each cell subset, the extracted genomic DNA was distributed evenly across all wells of several immunoSEQ 96-well plates, and each plate served as one replicate. For sorted subsets, each replicate PCR was loaded with roughly 190 ng genomic DNA, equivalent to 30,000 or so T cell genomes. Purified libraries were measured with a Qubit 3.0 fluorometer, size-checked on a Bioanalyzer 2100, and measured again with the KAPA Library Quantification kit. A separate single-read 150-cycle Illumina NextSeq 550 flow cell was used to sequence each immunoSEQ 96-well plate. Turning to the authors' computational methods: Because the immunoSEQ output included only junctional sequences and no quality scores, the filtering could not be the same as the filtering used for full-length reads. To assign V/J genes and CDR3, sequences were annotated against IMGT germline references using PyIR, a Python wrapper for IgBLAST v1.9. Reads with weak V/J assignments (E-value above 1e-6), missing CDR3, stop codons, out-of-frame junctions, or ambiguous translated residues were removed. V3J clonotypes were defined as sequences sharing an identical inferred V gene, J gene, and CDR3 amino acid sequence. Percentage overlap between repertoires was computed as shared unique clonotypes divided by the size of the smaller repertoire. Three approaches were used to assess repertoire richness: RTK rarefaction, the Chao1 estimator, and Recon v2.1 estimates of unobserved clonotypes. For all TCRbeta clonotypes obtained by the gDNA method from four donors, generation probabilities were computed with OLGA. This immuneACCESS table, as held by TCRdb, lists in-frame sequences with V and J called but not all clones. Of the missing ones, under half trace to an unresolved V gene in checked studies; the others have no known cause. The DNA gave D and trimming, while V, J and clone size come from that table. Across this sample there are about 1.5 million clones, with approximately 98% seen only once. The ten largest clones represent less than 0.55% of the sample.

In regard to this clone: Its antigen is unknown. No base qualities exist here, and no much larger clone lies one base off it.

Donors were healthy HIV-negative adults with no recently reported acute infections or vaccinations. All donors were Caucasian adults living in Nashville, Tennessee, USA. CD4+ T cells were enriched through magnetic negative selection, after which naive cells were positively selected on CD45RA and the remaining negative fraction served as the memory subset. Blood was obtained by leukapheresis, after which PBMCs were separated by Ficoll-Histopaque density gradient centrifugation and cryopreserved in liquid nitrogen vapor phase. Analytical flow cytometry was used to check the purity and quantity of every magnetically sorted T cell population. From each sorted fraction, genomic DNA was isolated and quantified by UV absorbance on a Nanodrop 2000c. The CDR3 measures 15 amino acids from cysteine to phenylalanine. The sequence is cut down to CDR3 DNA, 45 bases in frame from base 1. The junction shows trimming of 0 bases on V and 5 bases on J, plus 14 bases between the germline ends. According to the germline V gene (reference sequence), CDR1 reads GTSNPN and CDR2 reads SVGIG.

Sequenced material: naive CD4+ T cells sorted from blood. This specimen's cell subset or site label, interpreted: CD45RA+ positively selected. The clonotype originates from a man aged 30 to 39 in good health. The sequence links TRBV30 to TRBJ1-5; the D gene assignment is ambiguous. DNA sequence: TGTGCCTGGAGTGTAGCGATGGGGTTCCATCAGCCCCAGCATTTT. Its amino acids are CAWSVAMGFHQPQHF.